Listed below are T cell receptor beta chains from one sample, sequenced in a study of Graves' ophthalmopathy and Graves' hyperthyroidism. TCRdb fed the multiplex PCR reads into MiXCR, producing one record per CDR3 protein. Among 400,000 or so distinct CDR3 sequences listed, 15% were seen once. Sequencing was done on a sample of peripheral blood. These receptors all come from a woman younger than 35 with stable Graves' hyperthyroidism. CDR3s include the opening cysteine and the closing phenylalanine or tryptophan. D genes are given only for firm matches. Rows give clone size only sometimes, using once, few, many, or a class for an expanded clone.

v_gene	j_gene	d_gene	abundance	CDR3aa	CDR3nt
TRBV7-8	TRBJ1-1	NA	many	CASSFQRKTEAFF	TGTGCCAGCAGCTTTCAACGTAAAACTGAAGCTTTCTTT
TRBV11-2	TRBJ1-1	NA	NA	CASSLRDPGSAFF	TGTGCCAGCAGCCTCCGGGACCCGGGGTCGGCTTTCTTT
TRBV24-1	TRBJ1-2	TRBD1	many	CATNKQGNYGYTF	TGTGCCACCAATAAACAGGGGAACTATGGCTACACCTTC
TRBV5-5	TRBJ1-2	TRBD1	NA	CASSLEVAGGNYGYTF	TGTGCCAGCAGCCTGGAAGTGGCAGGGGGAAACTATGGCTACACCTTC
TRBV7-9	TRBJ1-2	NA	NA	CASSVQYYGYTF	TGTGCCAGCAGCGTCCAATACTATGGCTACACCTTC
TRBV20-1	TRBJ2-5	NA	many	CSAPNTAGREETQYF	TGCAGTGCTCCCAACACGGCGGGGCGGGAAGAGACCCAGTACTTC
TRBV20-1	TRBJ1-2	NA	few	CSTPPGSELGRNGYTF	TGCAGTACCCCGCCAGGGTCGGAACTCGGAAGGAATGGCTACACCTTC
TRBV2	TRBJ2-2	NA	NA	CASSRDGNTGELFF	TGTGCCAGCAGTCGGGACGGGAACACCGGGGAGCTGTTTTTT
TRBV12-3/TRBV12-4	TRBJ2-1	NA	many	CASSLGLGTGSDEQFF	TGTGCCAGCAGTTTGGGTTTAGGGACTGGTTCGGATGAGCAGTTCTTC
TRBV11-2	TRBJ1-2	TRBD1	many	CASTTPSGGQFYGYTF	TGTGCCAGCACCACACCATCAGGGGGACAGTTTTATGGCTACACCTTC
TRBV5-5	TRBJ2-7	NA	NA	CASSLAYALEQYF	TGTGCCAGCAGCTTGGCGTATGCACTTGAGCAGTACTTC
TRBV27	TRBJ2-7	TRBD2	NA	CASSHTGGPQGQYF	TGTGCCAGCAGCCATACGGGAGGGCCACAGGGGCAGTACTTC
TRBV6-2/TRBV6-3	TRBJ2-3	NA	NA	CASSYFSRGSADTQYF	TGTGCCAGCAGTTACTTCTCGAGGGGATCGGCAGATACGCAGTATTTT
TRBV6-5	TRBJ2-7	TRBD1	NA	CASSYGTGMGEQYF	TGTGCCAGCAGTTACGGGACAGGGATGGGCGAGCAGTACTTC
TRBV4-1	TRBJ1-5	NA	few	CASRSAEGSNQPQHF	TGCGCCAGCAGGTCGGCCGAAGGGAGCAATCAGCCCCAGCATTTT
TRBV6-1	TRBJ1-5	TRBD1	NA	CASKPTGGRNQPQHF	TGTGCCAGCAAACCTACAGGGGGTAGGAATCAGCCCCAGCATTTT
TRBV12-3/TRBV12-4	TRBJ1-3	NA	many	CASSRREAGNTIYF	TGTGCCAGCAGTCGACGGGAGGCTGGAAACACCATATATTTT
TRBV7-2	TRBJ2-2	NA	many	CASSLDITGELFF	TGTGCCAGCAGCTTAGATATCACCGGGGAGCTGTTTTTT
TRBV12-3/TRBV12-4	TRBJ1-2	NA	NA	CAWSVQRSGYTF	TGTGCCTGGAGTGTACAAAGGTCAGGCTACACCTTC
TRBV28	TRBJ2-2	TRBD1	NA	CASSPIWDRANTGELFF	TGTGCCAGCAGTCCAATATGGGACAGGGCGAACACCGGGGAGCTGTTTTTT